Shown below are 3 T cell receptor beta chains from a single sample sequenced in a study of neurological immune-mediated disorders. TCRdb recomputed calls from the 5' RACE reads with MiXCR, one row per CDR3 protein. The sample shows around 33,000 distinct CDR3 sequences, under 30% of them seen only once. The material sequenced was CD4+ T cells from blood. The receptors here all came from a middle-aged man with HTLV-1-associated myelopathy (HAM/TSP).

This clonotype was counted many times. For the CDR3, the DNA is TGTGCCAGCAGTAAACGCGGGGATAATGAAAAACTGTTTTTT. Protein sequence: CASSKRGDNEKLFF. The chain couples TRBV12-3 or TRBV12-4 to TRBJ1-4; D is undetermined. CDR3 length: 14 residues. V was clipped by 5 bases and J by 4 bases, with 11 bases between them.

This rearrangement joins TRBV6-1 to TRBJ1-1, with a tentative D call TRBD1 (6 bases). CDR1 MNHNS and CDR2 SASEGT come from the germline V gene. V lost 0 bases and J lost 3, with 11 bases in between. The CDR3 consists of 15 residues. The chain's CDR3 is CASSEAQRGDTEAFF. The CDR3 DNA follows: TGTGCCAGCAGTGAAGCGCAGAGGGGGGACACTGAAGCTTTCTTT.

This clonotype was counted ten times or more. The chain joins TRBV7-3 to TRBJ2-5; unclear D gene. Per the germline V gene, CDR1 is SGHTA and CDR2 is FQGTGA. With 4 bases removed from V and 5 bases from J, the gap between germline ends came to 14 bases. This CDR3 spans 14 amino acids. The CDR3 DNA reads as TGTGCCAGCAGCTCCCGAAGGGTCGGGGAGACCCAGTACTTC. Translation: CASSSRRVGETQYF.